This T cell receptor beta chain was identified in a study of T cell responses to AZD1222 COVID-19 vaccine. Study observations and caveats: Spike was spanned by vaccine-associated CD4 TCRs, which were dominant at 160-218 and 743-854.

V lost 5 bases and J 1 base, leaving 15 bases between the germline ends. From germline, CDR1 is GTSNPN and CDR2 SVGIG (reference sequence). The CDR3 covers 15 residues. In regard to this clone: Its antigen is still unknown.

Clones were read by immunoSEQ multiplex PCR, and TCRdb kept only the in-frame ones, dropping some. This sample has roughly 130,000 clones, with approximately 94% found just once. The receptor comes from an adult in good health. This specimen was peripheral blood, taken on day 0 of AZD1222 vaccination. The chain uses TRBV30 and TRBJ1-5; no clear D. CDR3 in amino acids: CAWSKGGLSNQPQHF. DNA for the CDR3: TGTGCCTGGTCAAAGGGAGGGTTGAGCAATCAGCCCCAGCATTTT.